This is a list of T cell receptor beta chains from one sample in a study of T-cell memory formation after mild COVID-19. One entry per CDR3 protein results from TCRdb running MiXCR on the 5' RACE reads. This table holds about 360,000 distinct CDR3 sequences, 10% to 15% found once. The sequencing input was PBMCs or a T cell subset sorted from them (not recorded which). The receptor set was obtained from a man aged 18 to 29 who had mild COVID-19 (a few samples of this study predate the infection). Cell type and time point are not known. Each CDR3 is given with its conserved first and last residue. Fields, in order: V gene, J gene, clone size, D gene, CDR3 protein, CDR3 DNA. A D gene is named only where the DNA matches it firmly. The size entry is marked missing in some rows and otherwise reads once, few, many or a size class.

V: TRBV2; J: TRBJ2-3; size: .; D: TRBD1; CDR3: CASKPSGQAQYF; DNA: TGTGCCAGCAAGCCTTCGGGACAGGCGCAGTATTTT
V: TRBV2; J: TRBJ2-5; size: few; D: .; CDR3: CASSEALYQETQYF; DNA: TGTGCCAGCAGTGAAGCGCTGTACCAAGAGACCCAGTACTTC
V: TRBV7-9; J: TRBJ1-5; size: .; D: .; CDR3: CASSLGDRQPQHF; DNA: TGTGCCAGCAGCTTGGGAGACAGGCAGCCCCAGCATTTT
V: TRBV18; J: TRBJ1-2; size: .; D: .; CDR3: CASAGESGYTF; DNA: TGTGCCAGCGCAGGGGAGAGTGGCTACACCTTC
V: TRBV20-1; J: TRBJ2-2; size: .; D: TRBD1; CDR3: CSARPFSGGGTGELFF; DNA: TGCAGTGCTAGGCCGTTCTCAGGGGGCGGCACCGGGGAGCTGTTTTTT
V: TRBV4-1; J: TRBJ2-5; size: .; D: TRBD2; CDR3: CASSQDRAAGAQETQYF; DNA: TGCGCCAGCAGCCAAGATAGGGCAGCGGGGGCCCAAGAGACCCAGTACTTC
V: TRBV4-3; J: TRBJ2-3; size: few; D: .; CDR3: CASRGDGSSSTDTQYF; DNA: TGCGCCAGCAGGGGCGATGGGTCGTCTAGCACAGATACGCAGTATTTT
V: TRBV9; J: TRBJ1-5; size: few; D: .; CDR3: CASSVGGVQPQHF; DNA: TGTGCCAGCAGCGTGGGGGGGGTTCAGCCCCAGCATTTT
V: TRBV20-1; J: TRBJ1-1; size: many; D: .; CDR3: CSAREGWTEAFF; DNA: TGCAGTGCTAGAGAAGGGTGGACTGAAGCTTTCTTT
V: TRBV20-1; J: TRBJ2-1; size: many; D: .; CDR3: CSARFGDNEQFF; DNA: TGCAGTGCTAGGTTCGGGGACAATGAGCAGTTCTTC
V: TRBV11-2; J: TRBJ2-3; size: many; D: .; CDR3: CASSPAADTQYF; DNA: TGTGCCAGCAGCCCAGCAGCAGATACGCAGTATTTT
V: TRBV6-5; J: TRBJ2-4; size: .; D: TRBD2; CDR3: CASSSGMYGASGATLAKNIQYF; DNA: TGTGCCAGCAGTTCCGGCATGTACGGGGCTAGCGGGGCCACTCTAGCCAAAAACATTCAGTACTTC
V: TRBV10-1; J: TRBJ1-1; size: many; D: .; CDR3: CASSAGTEAFF; DNA: TGCGCCAGCAGTGCGGGGACTGAAGCTTTCTTT
V: TRBV19; J: TRBJ1-5; size: .; D: TRBD1; CDR3: CASSMMDRGLGNQPQHF; DNA: TGTGCCAGTAGTATGATGGACAGGGGCCTTGGCAATCAGCCCCAGCATTTT
V: TRBV10-2; J: TRBJ2-1; size: few; D: TRBD2; CDR3: CASALAGGFGNEQFF; DNA: TGCGCCAGCGCCTTGGCGGGGGGTTTTGGCAATGAGCAGTTCTTC
V: TRBV7-8; J: TRBJ1-2; size: many; D: TRBD1; CDR3: CASSTGTEIYGGYTF; DNA: TGTGCCAGCAGCACCGGGACAGAGATCTATGGCGGCTACACCTTC
V: TRBV4-3; J: TRBJ1-1; size: many; D: .; CDR3: CASSQVGGNTEAFF; DNA: TGCGCCAGCAGCCAAGTAGGGGGGAACACTGAAGCTTTCTTT
V: TRBV5-1; J: TRBJ1-5; size: many; D: .; CDR3: CASSFTGGQPQHF; DNA: TGCGCCAGCAGCTTCACGGGGGGGCAGCCCCAGCATTTT
V: TRBV6-2/TRBV6-3; J: TRBJ2-5; size: few; D: .; CDR3: CASSYRVVYQETQYF; DNA: TGTGCCAGCAGTTACAGGGTCGTGTACCAAGAGACCCAGTACTTC
V: TRBV7-2; J: TRBJ1-2; size: few; D: TRBD1; CDR3: CASSWGQGGGYTF; DNA: TGTGCCAGCAGTTGGGGACAGGGGGGCGGCTACACCTTC
V: TRBV7-2; J: TRBJ1-6; size: .; D: .; CDR3: CASSLEFGRENSPLHF; DNA: TGTGCCAGCAGCTTAGAGTTTGGCAGGGAAAATTCACCCCTCCACTTT
V: TRBV6-5; J: TRBJ1-1; size: .; D: .; CDR3: CASRGDYDHEAFF; DNA: TGTGCCAGCAGGGGGGACTACGACCATGAAGCTTTCTTT
V: TRBV7-8; J: TRBJ2-2; size: .; D: .; CDR3: CASSLQPGELFF; DNA: TGTGCCAGCAGCTTACAGCCCGGGGAGCTGTTTTTT
V: TRBV4-3; J: TRBJ2-5; size: .; D: .; CDR3: CASSQDQGTLVRAQYF; DNA: TGCGCCAGCAGCCAAGATCAAGGGACCCTCGTGAGAGCCCAGTACTTC
V: TRBV7-9; J: TRBJ1-1; size: .; D: .; CDR3: CASSSTGRGGYTEAFF; DNA: TGTGCCAGCAGCTCCACAGGGAGGGGGGGGTACACTGAAGCTTTCTTT
V: TRBV12-3/TRBV12-4; J: TRBJ2-7; size: many; D: .; CDR3: CASSGRAYEQYF; DNA: TGTGCCAGCAGCGGGCGGGCCTACGAGCAGTACTTC